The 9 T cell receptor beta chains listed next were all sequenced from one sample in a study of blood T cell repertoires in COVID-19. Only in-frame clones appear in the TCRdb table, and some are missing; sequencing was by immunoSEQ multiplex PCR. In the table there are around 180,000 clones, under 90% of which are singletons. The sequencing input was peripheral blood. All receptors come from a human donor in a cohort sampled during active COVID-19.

CDR3 sequence (DNA): TGCGCCAGCAGCTTGATGGGCCAGGGGACGGCTAATGAAAAACTGTTTTTT. It translates to CASSLMGQGTANEKLFF. J is TRBJ1-4 and V is TRBV5-1; perhaps TRBD1 as D (6 bases). V lost 1 base to trimming and J lost 3 bases, with 16 bases between them. This CDR3 spans 17 amino acids. Germline lookup yields CDR1 SGHRS and CDR2 YFSETQ.

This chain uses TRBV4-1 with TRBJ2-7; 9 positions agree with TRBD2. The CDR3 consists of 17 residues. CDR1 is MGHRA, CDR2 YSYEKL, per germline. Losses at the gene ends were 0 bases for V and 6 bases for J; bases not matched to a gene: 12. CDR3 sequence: CASSQEPSGALLGEQYF. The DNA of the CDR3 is TGCGCCAGCAGCCAAGAACCTAGCGGGGCACTCCTCGGCGAGCAGTACTTC.

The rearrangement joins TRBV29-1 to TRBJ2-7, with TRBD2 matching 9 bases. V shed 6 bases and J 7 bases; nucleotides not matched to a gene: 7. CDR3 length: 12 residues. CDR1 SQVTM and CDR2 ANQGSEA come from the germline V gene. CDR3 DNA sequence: TGCAGCGTAGTAGCGGGGGCTGGGGAGCAGTACTTC. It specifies CSVVAGAGEQYF.

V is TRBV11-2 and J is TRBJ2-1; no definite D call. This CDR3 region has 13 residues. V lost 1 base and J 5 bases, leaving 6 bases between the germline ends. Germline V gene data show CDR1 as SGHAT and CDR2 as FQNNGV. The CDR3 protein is CASSLGPNNEQFF. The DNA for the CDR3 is TGTGCCAGCAGCTTAGGGCCAAACAATGAGCAGTTCTTC.

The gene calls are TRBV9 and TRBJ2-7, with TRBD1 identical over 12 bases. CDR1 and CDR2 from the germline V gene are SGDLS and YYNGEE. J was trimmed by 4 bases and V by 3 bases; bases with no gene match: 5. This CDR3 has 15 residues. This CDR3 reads CASSGGTGGEYEQYF. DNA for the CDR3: TGTGCCAGCAGCGGAGGGACAGGGGGCGAGTACGAGCAGTACTTC.

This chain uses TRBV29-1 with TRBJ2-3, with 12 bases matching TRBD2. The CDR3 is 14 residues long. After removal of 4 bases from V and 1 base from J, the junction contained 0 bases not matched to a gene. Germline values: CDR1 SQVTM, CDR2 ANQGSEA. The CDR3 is CSVGLAGGTDTQYF. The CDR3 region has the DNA TGCAGCGTTGGACTAGCGGGGGGCACAGATACGCAGTATTTT.

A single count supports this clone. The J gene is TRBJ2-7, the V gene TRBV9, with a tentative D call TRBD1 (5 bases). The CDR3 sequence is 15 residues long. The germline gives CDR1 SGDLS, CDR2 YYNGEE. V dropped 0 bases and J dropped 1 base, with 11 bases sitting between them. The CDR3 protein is CASSVDLGVSYEQYF. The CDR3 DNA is TGTGCCAGCAGCGTAGATCTAGGGGTTTCCTACGAGCAGTACTTC. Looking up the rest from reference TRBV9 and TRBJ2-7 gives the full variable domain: DSGVTQTPKHLITATGQRVTLRCSPRSGDLSVYWYQQSLDQGLQFLIQYYNGEERAKGNILERFSAQQFPDLHSELNLSSLELGDSALYFCASSVDLGVSYEQYFGPGTRLTVT.

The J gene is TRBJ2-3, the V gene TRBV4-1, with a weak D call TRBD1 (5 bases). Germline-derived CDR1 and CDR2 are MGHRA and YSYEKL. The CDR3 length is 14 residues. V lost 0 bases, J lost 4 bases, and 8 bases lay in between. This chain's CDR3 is CASSQETVADTQYF. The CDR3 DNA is TGCGCCAGCAGCCAAGAGACAGTCGCAGATACGCAGTATTTT.

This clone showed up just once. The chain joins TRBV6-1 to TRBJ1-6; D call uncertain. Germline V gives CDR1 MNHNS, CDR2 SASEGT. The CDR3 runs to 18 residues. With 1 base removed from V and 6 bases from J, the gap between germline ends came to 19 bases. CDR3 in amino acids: CASSEVRVSGRGNSPLHF. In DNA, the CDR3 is TGTGCCAGCAGTGAAGTGAGGGTCAGCGGCCGTGGTAATTCACCCCTCCACTTT.